This paragraph covers one T cell receptor (beta chain) sequence. Its antigen is as yet unknown. The PCR had 60 Vbeta and 13 Jbeta primers. Here immunoSEQ multiplex PCR was the method, and the copy in TCRdb shows in-frame clones only, minus some. The sample yields roughly 200,000 clones, 78% seen once. The CDR3 totals 12 residues. V lost 2 bases and J 4 bases, leaving 6 bases between the germline ends. CDR1 is GTSNPN, CDR2 SVGIG, per germline (reference sequence). This record belongs to a study of cytomegalovirus exposure and HLA in healthy donors. Findings of the study overall: The investigators catalogued 150 or so TCR beta chains as cytomegalovirus-associated. One variant, a missense change in DCLRE1C, was linked in a later analysis to TCR beta V- and J-gene trimming. Immune exposure information comprised only CMV serostatus. Later work associated over 15,000 TCR beta sequences with HLA alleles at 0.05 false discovery rate.

Sequenced sample: PBMCs. This clonotype originated in a female donor in good health and CMV-seronegative. The chain combines TRBV30 with TRBJ1-3; D is possibly TRBD1 (6 bases). CDR3 in amino acids: CAWSRGGNTIYF. The DNA of the CDR3 is TGTGCCTGGAGTAGGGGGGGAAACACCATATATTTT.